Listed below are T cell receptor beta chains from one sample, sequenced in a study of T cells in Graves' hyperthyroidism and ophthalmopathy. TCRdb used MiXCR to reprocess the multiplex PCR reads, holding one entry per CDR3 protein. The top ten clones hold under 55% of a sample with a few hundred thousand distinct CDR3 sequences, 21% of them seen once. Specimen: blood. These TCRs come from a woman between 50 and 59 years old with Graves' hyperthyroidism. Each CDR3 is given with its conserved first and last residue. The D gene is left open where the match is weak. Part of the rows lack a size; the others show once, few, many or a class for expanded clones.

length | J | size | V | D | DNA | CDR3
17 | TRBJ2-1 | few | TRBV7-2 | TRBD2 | TGTGCCAGCATCGGACACGGACTAGCGGGAGCCTACAATGAGCAGTTCTTC | CASIGHGLAGAYNEQFF
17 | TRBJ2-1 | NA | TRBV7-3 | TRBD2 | TGTGCCAGCAGCCCCGGGGGTGGGGAGGGCCTGTACAATGAGCAGTTCTTC | CASSPGGGEGLYNEQFF
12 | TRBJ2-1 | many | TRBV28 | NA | TGTGCCAGCAGTTTGGAGTGGAATGAGCAGTTCTTC | CASSLEWNEQFF
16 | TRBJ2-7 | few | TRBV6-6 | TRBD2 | TGTGCCAGCAGTTACCCCTGGACTAGCGGAGACTACGAGCAGTACTTC | CASSYPWTSGDYEQYF
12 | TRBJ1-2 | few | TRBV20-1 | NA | TGCAGTGCTAGTAGCAGGGTCGGCGGCTACACCTTC | CSASSRVGGYTF
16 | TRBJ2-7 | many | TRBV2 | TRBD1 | TGTGCCAGCAGCCGGGACAGCCAAAGGCTAACCTACGAGCAGTACTTC | CASSRDSQRLTYEQYF
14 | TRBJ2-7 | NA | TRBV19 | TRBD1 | TGTGCCAGTAGTTTCGGACAGGGGGCCGTCGAGCAGTACTTC | CASSFGQGAVEQYF
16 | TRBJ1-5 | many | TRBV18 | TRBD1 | TGTGCCAGCTCACCAGGAGGACAGGCCCGATATCAGCCCCAGCATTTT | CASSPGGQARYQPQHF
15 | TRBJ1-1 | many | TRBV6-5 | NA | TGTGCCAGCAGTTACTCCACTACAGCGAACACTGAAGCTTTCTTT | CASSYSTTANTEAFF
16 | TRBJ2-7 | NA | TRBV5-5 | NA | TGTGCCAGCAGCTTGGAAGACGGGTCTTGGGGGATCCAGCAGTACTTC | CASSLEDGSWGIQQYF
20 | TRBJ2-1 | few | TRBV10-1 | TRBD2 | TGCGCCAGACAAGATTTAAGCGGGAGGTTGGCCCGAACCTCCTACAATGAGCAGTTCTTC | CARQDLSGRLARTSYNEQFF
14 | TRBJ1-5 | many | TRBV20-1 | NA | TGCAGTGCTAGAGATAGCCAGGGGCATCAGCCCCAGCATTTT | CSARDSQGHQPQHF
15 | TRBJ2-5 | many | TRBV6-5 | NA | TGTGCCAGCAGTTACTCGTATATAGCGAAAGAGACCCAGTACTTC | CASSYSYIAKETQYF
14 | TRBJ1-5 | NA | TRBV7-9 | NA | TGTGCCAGCAGTGGAGGGGGTGGAGATCAGCCCCAGCATTTT | CASSGGGGDQPQHF
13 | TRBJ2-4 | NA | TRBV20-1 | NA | TGCAGTGCTAGAGACCCCGGAAGGGATGGACAGTACTTC | CSARDPGRDGQYF
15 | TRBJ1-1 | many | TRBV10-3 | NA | TGTGCCATCAGTGGAGGCGTTGGCATGAACACTGAAGCTTTCTTT | CAISGGVGMNTEAFF
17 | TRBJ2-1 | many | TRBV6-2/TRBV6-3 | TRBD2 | TGTGCCAGCAGTTACTTAGCGGGAGTCAGCTCCTACAATGAGCAGTTCTTC | CASSYLAGVSSYNEQFF
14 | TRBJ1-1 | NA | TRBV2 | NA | TGTGCCAGCAGCCAAGATAGCGGGCGGTCTGAAGCTTTCTTT | CASSQDSGRSEAFF
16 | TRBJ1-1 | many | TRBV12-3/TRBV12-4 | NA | TGTGCCAGCAGTTTAGAGTTGGGGGGGATGAACACTGAAGCTTTCTTT | CASSLELGGMNTEAFF
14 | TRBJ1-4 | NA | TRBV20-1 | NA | TGCAGTCCGCTGAGAGATACAACTAATGAAAAACTGTTTTTT | CSPLRDTTNEKLFF
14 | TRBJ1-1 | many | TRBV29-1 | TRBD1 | TGCAGCGTTGTACTGCAGGGGGCGCGTACTGAAGCTTTCTTT | CSVVLQGARTEAFF
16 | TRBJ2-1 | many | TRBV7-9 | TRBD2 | TGTGCCAGCAGCTTAGCGGGGACTAGCGGGAGACATGAGCAGTTCTTC | CASSLAGTSGRHEQFF
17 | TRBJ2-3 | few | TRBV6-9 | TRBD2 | TGTGCCAGCAGTTACCCTAAGACTAGCGGAGCTGGGGATACGCAGTATTTT | CASSYPKTSGAGDTQYF
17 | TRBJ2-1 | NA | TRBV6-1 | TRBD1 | TGTGCCAGCAGACGGGACAGGGGTACGGGCTCCTACAATGAGCAGTTCTTC | CASRRDRGTGSYNEQFF
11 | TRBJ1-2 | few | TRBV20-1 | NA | TGCAGTGCTGGGACGACAAACGGCTACACCTTC | CSAGTTNGYTF
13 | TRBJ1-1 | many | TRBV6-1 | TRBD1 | TGTGCCAGCAGAGGACAGGGGAGCACTGAAGCTTTCTTT | CASRGQGSTEAFF
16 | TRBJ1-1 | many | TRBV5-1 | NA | TGCGCCAGCAGCTCGTCCACGGGGGTAGGGAACACTGAAGCTTTCTTT | CASSSSTGVGNTEAFF
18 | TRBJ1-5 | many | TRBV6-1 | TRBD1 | TGTGCCAGCAGTGAAATGGTGGCAGGGGGCAGCTTAAGTCAGCCCCAGCATTTT | CASSEMVAGGSLSQPQHF
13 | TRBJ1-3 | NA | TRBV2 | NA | TGTGCCAGCAGTGCGAACTCTGGAAACACCATATATTTT | CASSANSGNTIYF
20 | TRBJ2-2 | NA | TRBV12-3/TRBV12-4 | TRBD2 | TGTGCCAGCAGTCCATCACCGGGACTGGGGACTAGCGGCAACACCGGGGAGCTGTTTTTT | CASSPSPGLGTSGNTGELFF
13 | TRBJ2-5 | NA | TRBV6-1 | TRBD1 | TGTGCCAGCAGCTCCGGGACAGTGACGCGCCGGTACTTC | CASSSGTVTRRYF
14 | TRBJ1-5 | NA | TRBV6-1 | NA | TGTGCCAGCAGTGAAGCCGCCGGGAATCAGCTCCAGCATTTT | CASSEAAGNQLQHF
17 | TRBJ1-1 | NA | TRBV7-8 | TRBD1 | TGTGCCAGCAGCACCGACAGGGGGCGCGGGTGGTACGCTGAAGCTTTCTTT | CASSTDRGRGWYAEAFF
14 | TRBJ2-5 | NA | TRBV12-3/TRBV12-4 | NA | TGTGCCAGCAGTCATGTCAGGGGAAGGGAGACCCAGTACTTC | CASSHVRGRETQYF
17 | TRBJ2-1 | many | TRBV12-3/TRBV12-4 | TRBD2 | TGTGCCAGCAGTTCCCGCCGTAGGACTAGGGTCTACAATGAGCAGTTCTTC | CASSSRRRTRVYNEQFF
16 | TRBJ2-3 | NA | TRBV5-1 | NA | TGCGCCAGCAGCTTGACCGAGACAGGACGCACAGATACGCAGTATTTT | CASSLTETGRTDTQYF
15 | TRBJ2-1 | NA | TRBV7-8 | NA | TGTGCCAGCAGCTTAATTGGAGGTTTAAGCAATGAGCAGTTCTTC | CASSLIGGLSNEQFF
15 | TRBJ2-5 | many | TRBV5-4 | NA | TGTGCCAGCACCCTAAAGGGGGGGCAGGGAGAGACCCAGTACTTC | CASTLKGGQGETQYF
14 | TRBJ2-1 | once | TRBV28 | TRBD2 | TGTGCCAGCACCGTTCGACTAGCTTTAAATGAGCAGTTCTTC | CASTVRLALNEQFF
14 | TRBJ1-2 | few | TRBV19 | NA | TGTGCCAGTAGTATCGGGACTTCTAACTATGGCTACACCTTC | CASSIGTSNYGYTF
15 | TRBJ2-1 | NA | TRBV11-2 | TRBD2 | TGTGCCAGCAGCTTAGGACTAGCGATCGACAATGAGCAGTTCTTC | CASSLGLAIDNEQFF
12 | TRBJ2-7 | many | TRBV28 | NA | TGTGCCAGCAGCCGGACTATCTACGAGCAGTACTTC | CASSRTIYEQYF
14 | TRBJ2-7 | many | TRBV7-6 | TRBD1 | TGTGCCAGCAGCTCAGGACAGGCGCCCTACGAGCAGTACTTC | CASSSGQAPYEQYF
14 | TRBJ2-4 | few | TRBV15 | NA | TGTGCCACCAGCAGAGATGAGGGGCCAAACATTCAGTACTTC | CATSRDEGPNIQYF
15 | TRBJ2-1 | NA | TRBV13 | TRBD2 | TGTGCCAGCAGCTCTAGCGGGTACTCCTACAATGAGCAGTTCTTC | CASSSSGYSYNEQFF
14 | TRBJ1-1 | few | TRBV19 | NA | TGTGCCAGTAGTATGGAGGGGGGCTGGGCTGAAGCTTTCTTT | CASSMEGGWAEAFF
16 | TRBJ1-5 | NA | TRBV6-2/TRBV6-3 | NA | TGTGCCAGCCGAAAAGTGGGGGTTATGAGCAATCAGCCCCAGCATTTT | CASRKVGVMSNQPQHF
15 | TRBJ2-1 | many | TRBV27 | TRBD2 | TGTGCCAGCAGTTTATTAGCGGGGGTAAACAATGAGCAGTTCTTC | CASSLLAGVNNEQFF
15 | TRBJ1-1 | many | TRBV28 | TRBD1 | TGTGCCAGCATTCCTATGGACAGGTTGAACACTGAAGCTTTCTTT | CASIPMDRLNTEAFF
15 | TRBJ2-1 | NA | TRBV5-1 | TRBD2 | TGCGCCAGCAGTATGCTAGCGGGAGGGGCTGGGGAGCAGTTCTTC | CASSMLAGGAGEQFF
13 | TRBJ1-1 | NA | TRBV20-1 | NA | TGCAGTGCAATAACAGGGAAGAACACTGAAGCTTTCTTT | CSAITGKNTEAFF
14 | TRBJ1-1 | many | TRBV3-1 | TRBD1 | TGTGCCAGCAGCCGGACAGGGGGCTACACTGAAGCTTTCTTT | CASSRTGGYTEAFF
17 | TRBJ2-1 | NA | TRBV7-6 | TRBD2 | TGTGCCAGCAGCTTACTACCTAGCGGGAGCTCCTACAATGAGCAGTTCTTC | CASSLLPSGSSYNEQFF
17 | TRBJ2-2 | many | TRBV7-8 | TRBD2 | TGTGCCAGCAGCTCGAGGACTAGCGCCACGAACACCGGGGAGCTGTTTTTT | CASSSRTSATNTGELFF
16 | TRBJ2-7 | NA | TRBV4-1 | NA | TGCGCCAGCAGCCAAGATCAATCCGGGTTCTCCTACGAGCAGTACTTC | CASSQDQSGFSYEQYF
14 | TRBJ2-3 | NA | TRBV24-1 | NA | TGTGCCACCAGTGGTTACAGGGGCACAGATACGCAGTATTTT | CATSGYRGTDTQYF
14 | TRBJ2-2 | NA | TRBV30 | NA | TGTGCCTGGAGTGGGGTCGCGAACACCGGGGAGCTGTTTTTT | CAWSGVANTGELFF
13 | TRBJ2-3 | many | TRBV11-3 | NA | TGTGCCAGCAGCTTAGACGGGCCAGATACGCAGTATTTT | CASSLDGPDTQYF